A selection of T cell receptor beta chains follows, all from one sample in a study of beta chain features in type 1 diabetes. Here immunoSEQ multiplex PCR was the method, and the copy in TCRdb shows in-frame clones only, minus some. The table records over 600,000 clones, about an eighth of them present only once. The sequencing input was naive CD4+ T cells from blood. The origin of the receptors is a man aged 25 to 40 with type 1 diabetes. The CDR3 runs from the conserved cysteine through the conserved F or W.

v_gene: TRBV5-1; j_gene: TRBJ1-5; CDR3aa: CASSLGYSNQPQHF
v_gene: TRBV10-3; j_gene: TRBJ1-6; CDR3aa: CAIRRQDLSPLHF
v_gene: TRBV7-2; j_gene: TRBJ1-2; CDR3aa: CASSLGGTVAYGYTF
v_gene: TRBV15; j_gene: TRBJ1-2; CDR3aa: CATSRGGTGVGGYTF
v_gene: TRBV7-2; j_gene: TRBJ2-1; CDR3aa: CASSKGQGNEQFF
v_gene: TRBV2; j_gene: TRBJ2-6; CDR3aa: CASTLGSGANVLTF
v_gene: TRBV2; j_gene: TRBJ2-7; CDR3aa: CASSYQDTYEQYF
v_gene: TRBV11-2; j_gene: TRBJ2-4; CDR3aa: CASSKSGGPDIQYF
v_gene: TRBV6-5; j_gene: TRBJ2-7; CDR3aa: CASSNPGGSEQYF
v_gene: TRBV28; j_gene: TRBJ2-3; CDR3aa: CASSSLGTGRTDTQYF
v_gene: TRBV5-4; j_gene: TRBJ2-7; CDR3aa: CASNLGPGQVYEQYF
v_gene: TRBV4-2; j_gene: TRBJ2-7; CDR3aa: CASSQEPTGGGRYEQYF
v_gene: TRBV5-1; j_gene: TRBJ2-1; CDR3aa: CASSLGTGQTDNEQFF
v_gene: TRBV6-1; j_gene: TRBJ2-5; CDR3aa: CASSENGGGNQETQYF
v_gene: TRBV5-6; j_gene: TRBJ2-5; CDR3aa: CASSLAETQYF
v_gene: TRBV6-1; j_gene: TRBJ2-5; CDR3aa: CASSDRQAYQETQYF
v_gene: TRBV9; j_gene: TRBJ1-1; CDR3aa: CASSVLPSRNTEAFF
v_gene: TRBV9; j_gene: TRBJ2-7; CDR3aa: CASSAGGTSPIKQYF